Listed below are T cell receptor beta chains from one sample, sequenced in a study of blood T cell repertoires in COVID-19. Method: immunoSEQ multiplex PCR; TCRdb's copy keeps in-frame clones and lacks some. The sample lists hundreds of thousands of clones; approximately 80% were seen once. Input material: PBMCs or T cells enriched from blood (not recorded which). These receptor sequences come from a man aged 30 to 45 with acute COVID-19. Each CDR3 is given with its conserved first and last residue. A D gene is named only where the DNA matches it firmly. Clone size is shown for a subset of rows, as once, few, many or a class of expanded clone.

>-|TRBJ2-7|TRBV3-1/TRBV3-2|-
CASSQGLLGFDEQYF
TGTGCCAGCAGCCAAGGCTTACTAGGATTCGACGAGCAGTACTTC
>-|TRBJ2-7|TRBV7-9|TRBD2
CASSREVYYEQYF
TGTGCCAGCAGCCGGGAGGTCTACTACGAGCAGTACTTC
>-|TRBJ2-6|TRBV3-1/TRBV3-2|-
CASSQDGTGSGANVLTF
TGTGCCAGCAGCCAAGATGGTACGGGGTCTGGGGCCAACGTCCTGACTTTC
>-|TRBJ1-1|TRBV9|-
CASSPSQGWTEAFF
TGTGCCAGCAGCCCATCGCAGGGTTGGACTGAAGCTTTCTTT
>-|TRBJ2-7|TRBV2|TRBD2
CASTAGGTYEQYF
TGTGCCAGCACAGCGGGGGGGACCTACGAGCAGTACTTC
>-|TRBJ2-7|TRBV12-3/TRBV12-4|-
CASSLITSYEQYF
TGTGCCAGCAGTTTAATTACTTCCTACGAGCAGTACTTC
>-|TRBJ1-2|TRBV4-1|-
CASRHVGGTHYGYTF
TGCGCCAGCAGACACGTTGGGGGGACTCACTATGGCTACACCTTC
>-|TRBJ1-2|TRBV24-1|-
CATSDGVQGGGYTF
TGTGCCACCAGTGATGGGGTCCAGGGAGGAGGCTACACCTTC
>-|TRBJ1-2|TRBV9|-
CASGSNYGYTF
TGTGCCAGCGGCTCTAACTATGGCTACACCTTC
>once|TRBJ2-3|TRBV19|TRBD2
CATLKSSGGTDTQYF
TGTGCCACTTTAAAGTCTAGCGGGGGTACAGATACGCAGTATTTT
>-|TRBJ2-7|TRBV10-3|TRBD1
CATLEGQRYEQYF
TGTGCCACGCTAGAGGGACAGAGGTACGAGCAGTACTTC
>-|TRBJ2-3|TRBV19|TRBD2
CASSLAGGRDTQYF
TGTGCCAGTAGTCTAGCGGGGGGGCGGGATACGCAGTATTTT
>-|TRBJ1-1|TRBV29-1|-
CSTRQNSNTEAFF
TGCAGCACTCGACAGAACTCGAACACTGAAGCTTTCTTT
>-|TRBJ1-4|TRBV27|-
CASWGGGLREKLFF
TGTGCCAGCTGGGGAGGGGGACTCCGCGAAAAACTGTTTTTT
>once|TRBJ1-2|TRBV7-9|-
CASSPPREYRVGTF
TGTGCCAGCAGCCCTCCGAGGGAGTATCGAGTCGGAACCTTC
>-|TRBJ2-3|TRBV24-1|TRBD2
CATSGTSGDDTQYF
TGTGCCACCAGTGGAACTAGCGGGGACGATACGCAGTATTTT
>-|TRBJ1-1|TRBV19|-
CASSIDLESTEAFF
TGTGCCAGTAGTATAGACCTAGAAAGCACTGAAGCTTTCTTT
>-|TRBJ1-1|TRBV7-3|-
CASSLGSPGMNTEAFF
TGTGCCAGCAGCTTAGGCTCGCCAGGGATGAACACTGAAGCTTTCTTT
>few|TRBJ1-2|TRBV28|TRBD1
CASTSQGAGGYTF
TGTGCCAGCACCTCCCAGGGGGCGGGTGGCTACACCTTC
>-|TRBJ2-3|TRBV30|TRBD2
CAWSRRGADTQYF
TGTGCCTGGTCTCGGCGGGGGGCAGATACGCAGTATTTT
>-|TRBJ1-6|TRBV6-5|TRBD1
CASSYAQGAGSPLHF
TGTGCCAGCAGTTACGCGCAGGGGGCGGGTTCACCCCTCCACTTT
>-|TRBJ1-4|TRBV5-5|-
CASSLRGGVAEKLFF
TGTGCCAGCAGCTTGCGCGGCGGCGTTGCTGAAAAACTGTTTTTT
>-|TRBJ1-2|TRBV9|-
CASSAPGRGDYGYTF
TGTGCCAGCAGCGCTCCCGGCCGGGGGGACTATGGCTACACCTTC
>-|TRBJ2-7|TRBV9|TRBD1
CASSALGQGAYEQYF
TGTGCCAGCAGCGCACTCGGACAGGGGGCCTACGAGCAGTACTTC
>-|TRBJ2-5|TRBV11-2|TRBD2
CATSVGLAVETQYF
TGTGCAACGTCGGTAGGGCTAGCGGTGGAGACCCAGTACTTC
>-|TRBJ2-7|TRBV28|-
CASSFESYEQYF
TGTGCCAGCAGTTTTGAGTCCTACGAGCAGTACTTC
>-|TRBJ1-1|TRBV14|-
CASSTGRGAEAFF
TGTGCCAGCAGCACAGGGAGGGGGGCTGAAGCTTTCTTT
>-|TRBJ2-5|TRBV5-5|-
CASSLAEETQYF
TGTGCCAGCAGCTTGGCTGAAGAGACCCAGTACTTC
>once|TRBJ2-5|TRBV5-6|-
CASSLAGRGSWETQYF
TGTGCCAGCAGCTTGGCCGGGAGAGGCTCCTGGGAGACCCAGTACTTC
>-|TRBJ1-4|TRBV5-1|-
CASSFGGEAEKLFF
TGCGCCAGCAGCTTCGGAGGGGAGGCTGAAAAACTGTTTTTT
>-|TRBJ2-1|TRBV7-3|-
CASSLGPRGLTYNEQFF
TGTGCCAGCAGCTTGGGCCCGCGGGGTCTGACCTACAATGAGCAGTTCTTC
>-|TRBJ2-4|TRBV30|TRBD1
CARGTGVVAKNIQYF
TGTGCCCGAGGGACAGGGGTTGTTGCCAAAAACATTCAGTACTTC
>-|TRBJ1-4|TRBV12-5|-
CASGLEQVTNEKLFF
TGTGCTAGTGGTTTGGAACAGGTTACTAATGAAAAACTGTTTTTT
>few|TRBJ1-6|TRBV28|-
CASSLLTGDNSPLHF
TGTGCCAGCAGTTTATTGACAGGAGATAATTCACCCCTCCACTTT
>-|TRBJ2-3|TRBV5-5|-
CASSSSTNTDTQYF
TGTGCCAGCAGCTCTAGCACGAACACAGATACGCAGTATTTT
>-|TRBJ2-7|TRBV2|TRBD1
CASSVGQGPGEQYF
TGTGCCAGCAGTGTTGGACAGGGACCCGGCGAGCAGTACTTC
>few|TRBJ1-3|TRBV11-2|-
CASSLQGKVGNTIYF
TGTGCCAGCAGTTTACAGGGTAAAGTTGGAAACACCATATATTTT
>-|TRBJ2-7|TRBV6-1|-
CASSARTPKDSYEQYF
TGTGCCAGCAGTGCCCGGACACCTAAAGACTCCTACGAGCAGTACTTC
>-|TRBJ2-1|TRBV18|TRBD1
CASSPRLVGQGAWTHLNNEQFF
TGTGCCAGCTCACCACGTCTAGTGGGACAGGGGGCGTGGACACACCTAAACAATGAGCAGTTCTTC
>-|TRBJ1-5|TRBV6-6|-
CASSTGSIQPQHF
TGTGCCAGCAGTACAGGGAGTATCCAGCCCCAGCATTTT
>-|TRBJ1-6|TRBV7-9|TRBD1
CASSLGTGSYNSPLHF
TGTGCCAGCAGCTTAGGGACAGGGTCTTATAATTCACCCCTCCACTTT
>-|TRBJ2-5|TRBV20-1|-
CSAPETQYF
TGCAGTGCTCCTGAGACCCAGTACTTC
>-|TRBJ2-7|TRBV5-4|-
CASSPGGAASSYEQYF
TGTGCCAGCAGCCCCGGTGGGGCGGCAAGCTCCTACGAGCAGTACTTC
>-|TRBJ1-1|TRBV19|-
CASSRTPNTEAFF
TGTGCCAGTAGTAGGACACCGAACACTGAAGCTTTCTTT
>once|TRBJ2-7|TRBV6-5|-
CASSYRDGSPLYEQYF
TGTGCCAGCAGTTACCGTGACGGGTCCCCCCTCTACGAGCAGTACTTC
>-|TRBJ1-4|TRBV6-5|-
CASSERAEQAEKLFF
TGTGCCAGTTCCGAGCGTGCCGAACAGGCTGAAAAACTGTTTTTT
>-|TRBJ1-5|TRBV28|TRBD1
CASSWTGGSQPQHF
TGTGCCAGCAGTTGGACAGGGGGCAGTCAGCCCCAGCATTTT
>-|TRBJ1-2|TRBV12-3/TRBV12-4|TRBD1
CASSPDRVYGYTF
TGTGCCAGCAGCCCCGACAGGGTCTATGGCTACACCTTC
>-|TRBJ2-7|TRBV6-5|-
CASRAGRTYEQYF
TGTGCCAGCAGGGCAGGGCGAACCTACGAGCAGTACTTC
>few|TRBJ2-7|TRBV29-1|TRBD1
CSVAGTGAGEQYF
TGCAGCGTCGCCGGGACAGGGGCGGGTGAGCAGTACTTC
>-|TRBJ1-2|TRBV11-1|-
CASSYPRGYGYTF
TGTGCCAGCAGTTACCCCAGGGGCTATGGCTACACCTTC
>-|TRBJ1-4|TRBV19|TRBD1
CASSTEQGASNEKLFF
TGTGCCAGTAGTACAGAACAGGGGGCGTCTAATGAAAAACTGTTTTTT
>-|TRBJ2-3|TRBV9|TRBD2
CASSVPAGGGVTDTQYF
TGTGCCAGCAGCGTCCCCGCGGGCGGGGGAGTTACAGATACGCAGTATTTT
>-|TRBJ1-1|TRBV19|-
CASSIVAQGTEAFF
TGTGCCAGTAGTATAGTCGCTCAGGGCACTGAAGCTTTCTTT
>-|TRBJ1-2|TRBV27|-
CASSLISRDYGYTF
TGTGCCAGCAGTTTAATTTCGCGGGACTATGGCTACACCTTC